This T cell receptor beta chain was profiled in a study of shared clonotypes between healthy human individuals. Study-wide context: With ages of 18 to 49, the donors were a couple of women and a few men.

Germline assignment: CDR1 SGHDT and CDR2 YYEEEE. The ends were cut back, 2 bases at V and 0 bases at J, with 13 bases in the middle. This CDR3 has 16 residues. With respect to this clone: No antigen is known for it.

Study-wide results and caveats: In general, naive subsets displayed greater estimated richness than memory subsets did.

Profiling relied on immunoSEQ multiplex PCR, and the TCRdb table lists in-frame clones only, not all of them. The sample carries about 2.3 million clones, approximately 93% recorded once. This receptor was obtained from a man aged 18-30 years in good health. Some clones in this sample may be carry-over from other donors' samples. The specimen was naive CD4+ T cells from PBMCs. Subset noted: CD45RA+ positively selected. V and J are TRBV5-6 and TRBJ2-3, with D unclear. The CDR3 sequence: CASSFGPDTSTDTQYF. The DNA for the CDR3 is TGTGCCAGCAGCTTCGGTCCCGATACTAGCACAGATACGCAGTATTTT.